The 20 T cell receptor beta chains in this list originate from one sample, sequenced in a study of blood T cell repertoires in COVID-19. TCRdb keeps only in-frame clones here, not all; method: immunoSEQ multiplex PCR. The repertoire holds roughly 350,000 clones, with approximately 90% as singletons. Sample: peripheral blood. The receptors here all came from a woman aged 45-59 years with active or convalescent COVID-19.

The V and J genes are TRBV6-6 and TRBJ1-1, with a tentative D call TRBD1 (5 bases). The CDR3 loop spans 13 amino acids. V was clipped by 4 bases and J by 1 base, with 7 bases between them. From germline, CDR1 is MNHNY and CDR2 SVGAGI (reference sequence). This CDR3 reads CASSSQGNTEAFF. The CDR3 DNA reads TGTGCCAGCAGTTCCCAGGGGAACACTGAAGCTTTCTTT.

Here the CDR3 DNA reads TGTGCCAGCAGTGACGGGGTCAGGAGCTATGGAAACACCATATATTTT. Amino acids: CASSDGVRSYGNTIYF. The chain couples TRBV2 to TRBJ1-3; D not resolved. Germline V gives CDR1 SNHLY, CDR2 FYNNEI. The CDR3 is made up of 16 amino acids. The germline V and J ends were trimmed by 3 bases and 3 bases, with 15 bases remaining between them.

The rearrangement uses TRBV5-1 and TRBJ2-5, with 9 bases fitting TRBD1. Germline CDR1 and CDR2: SGHRS and YFSETQ. V was clipped by 3 bases and J by 5 bases; unmatched bases: 5. This CDR3 spans 14 amino acids. The chain's CDR3 is CASSWTGVGETQYF. In nucleotides, the CDR3 is TGCGCCAGCAGCTGGACAGGGGTCGGCGAGACCCAGTACTTC.

The chain joins TRBV18 to TRBJ2-1; TRBD2 is a possible D gene (6 bases). The CDR3 contains 17 residues. Germline V lookup: CDR1 KGHSH, CDR2 LQKENI. Trimming cost V 0 bases and J 0 bases, with 12 bases left between them. CDR3 in DNA: TGTGCCAGCTCACCACCAACGGGAGCTAACTCCTACAATGAGCAGTTCTTC. It encodes CASSPPTGANSYNEQFF.

This clone was counted once. This rearrangement joins TRBV9 to TRBJ1-2; 7 bases fit TRBD1. In germline, CDR1 is SGDLS, CDR2 YYNGEE. This CDR3 has 16 amino acids. V was pared by 0 bases and J by 2 bases, with 7 bases of the junction left unmatched. The CDR3 here is CASSVATGVLNYGYTF. The CDR3 bases are TGTGCCAGCAGCGTAGCTACAGGGGTACTAAACTATGGCTACACCTTC.

V and J are TRBV11-3 and TRBJ1-1; D call uncertain. Germline lookup yields CDR1 SGHNT and CDR2 YENEEA. V lost 1 base to trimming and J lost 8 bases, with 8 bases between them. The CDR3 contains 12 residues. CDR3 sequence (DNA): TGTGCCAGCAGCTTAGTACCAGGAGAAGCTTTCTTT. This sequence encodes CASSLVPGEAFF.

This CDR3 is CASSIRNTEAFF. DNA for the CDR3: TGCGCCAGCAGCATCAGGAACACTGAAGCTTTCTTT. The J gene is TRBJ1-1, the V gene TRBV5-1, with D unresolved. This CDR3 has 12 amino acids. Trimming pared 4 bases from V and 1 base from J, leaving 5 bases between. Per the germline V gene, CDR1 is SGHRS and CDR2 is YFSETQ.

The J gene is TRBJ2-3, the V gene TRBV5-5; 9 positions agree with TRBD1. Trimming removed 3 bases from V and 2 bases from J; junction bases left unmatched: 7. This CDR3 is 16 amino acids long. Germline CDR1 reads SGHKS; CDR2 reads YYEKEE (reference sequence). This chain's CDR3 is CASSSRDRVNTDTQYF. Here the CDR3 DNA reads TGTGCCAGCAGCTCCCGGGACAGGGTCAACACAGATACGCAGTATTTT. The variable domain in full, with the rest retrieved from reference TRBV5-5 and TRBJ2-3, is DAGVTQSPTHLIKTRGQQVTLRCSPISGHKSVSWYQQVLGQGPQFIFQYYEKEERGRGNFPDRFSARQFPNYSSELNVNALLLGDSALYLCASSSRDRVNTDTQYFGPGTRLTVL.

The chain has TRBV14 and TRBJ2-2, with a weak D call TRBD1 (6 bases). The CDR3 is 17 amino acids. Per the germline V gene, CDR1 is SGHDN and CDR2 is FVKESK. Trimming removed 0 bases at V and 0 bases at J, with 11 bases between. CDR3 in DNA: TGTGCCAGCAGCCAAGATGGGTGGACAGCGAACACCGGGGAGCTGTTTTTT. It translates to CASSQDGWTANTGELFF.

The V gene is TRBV3-1 (or the pseudogene TRBV3-2), the J gene TRBJ1-1, with D unclear. Germline V CDR1 and CDR2: LGHDT, YNNKEL (reference sequence). Trimming shortened V by 4 bases and J by 0 bases, and 9 bases separated the two germline ends. The CDR3 contains 14 residues. CDR3 region: CASSLKQLNTEAFF. The CDR3 DNA is TGTGCCAGCAGCCTGAAACAGTTGAACACTGAAGCTTTCTTT.

This chain links TRBV28 with TRBJ2-1, with 8 bases lining up with TRBD1. With V trimmed by 1 base and J by 2 bases, 7 bases remained unmatched. The CDR3 runs 17 residues. Germline CDR1 and CDR2: MDHEN and SYDVKM. The CDR3 loop is CASSLSGQGAPYNEQFF. CDR3 in DNA: TGTGCCAGCAGTTTATCTGGGCAGGGGGCTCCCTACAATGAGCAGTTCTTC.

J is TRBJ1-1 and V is TRBV18, with 11 bases identical to TRBD1. With V trimmed by 0 bases and J by 0 bases, 3 bases remained unmatched. Germline V gene sequence: CDR1 KGHSH, CDR2 LQKENI. The CDR3 is 17 residues long. The CDR3 loop is CASSPPGQGAMNTEAFF. The CDR3 nucleotides read TGTGCCAGCTCACCACCTGGACAGGGGGCGATGAACACTGAAGCTTTCTTT.

The CDR3 region has the DNA TGTGCCAGCAGCCCCAGTCGGCAGGATAGCAATCAGCCCCAGCATTTT. It is translated as CASSPSRQDSNQPQHF. V usage is TRBV7-9 and J usage is TRBJ1-5, with D uncertain. V was shortened by 5 bases and J by 0 bases, with 14 bases between the two germline ends. CDR1 and CDR2 from the germline V gene are SEHNR and FQNEAQ (reference sequence). The CDR3 has 16 residues.

The chain couples TRBV30 to TRBJ1-4; 10 nucleotides match TRBD1. The CDR3 runs to 14 residues. Germline V lookup: CDR1 GTSNPN, CDR2 SVGIG (reference sequence). V shed 2 bases, J shed 7 bases, and the junction held 4 bases outside the gene matches. CDR3 nucleotides: TGTGCCTGGAGTTTCCGGGACAGGGGTGAAAAACTGTTTTTT. As protein: CAWSFRDRGEKLFF.

The chain combines TRBV5-1 with TRBJ2-5, with D maybe TRBD2 (6 bases). From germline, CDR1 is SGHRS and CDR2 YFSETQ. The CDR3 sequence is 18 residues long. V was clipped by 1 base and J by 2 bases, with 21 bases between them. The CDR3 nucleotides are TGCGCCAGCAGCTTGAGGGGTCTAGGGCGGGACTCTCAAGAGACCCAGTACTTC. Protein sequence: CASSLRGLGRDSQETQYF.

The J gene is TRBJ1-2, the V gene TRBV15; 7 nucleotides align to TRBD1. Germline CDR1 reads LNHNV; CDR2 reads YYDKDF (reference sequence). The CDR3 is 14 residues long. The trim removed 10 bases at V and 0 bases at J, leaving 8 bases unmatched. For the CDR3, the DNA is TGTGCCATCCGACAGGGCGACTCTAACTATGGCTACACCTTC. It is translated as CAIRQGDSNYGYTF.

The rearrangement joins TRBV10-3 to TRBJ2-5; D is possibly TRBD1 (6 bases). The V end lost 4 bases, the J end lost 5 bases, and 14 bases lay between the germline ends. The CDR3 contains 14 residues. The germline CDR1 and CDR2 sequences are ENHRY and SYGVKD. CDR3 region: CAISVSGAAETQYF. CDR3 DNA: TGTGCCATCAGTGTCTCAGGGGCGGCGGAGACCCAGTACTTC.

V usage is TRBV18 and J usage is TRBJ2-3; tentatively, D is TRBD1 (8 bases). Trimming took 2 bases from V and 0 from J, leaving 12 bases between them. The CDR3 is 16 amino acids. CDR1 and CDR2 from the germline V gene are KGHSH and LQKENI. The DNA of the CDR3 is TGTGCCAGCTCACCAGGACAGGGACTAAGCACAGATACGCAGTATTTT. As protein: CASSPGQGLSTDTQYF.

The chain links TRBV3-1 (or the pseudogene TRBV3-2) to TRBJ2-4; 14 nucleotides match TRBD2. The CDR3 has 18 amino acids. V lost 3 bases and J lost 4; bases outside the gene matches: 8. The germline gives CDR1 LGHDT, CDR2 YNNKEL (reference sequence). The CDR3 sequence: CASSHATSGRVSKNIQYF. The CDR3 coding sequence is TGTGCCAGCAGCCATGCGACTAGCGGGAGGGTGTCGAAAAACATTCAGTACTTC.

This sequence joins TRBV3-1 (or the pseudogene TRBV3-2) and TRBJ2-7; 11 bases are a match to TRBD2. Germline V gene lookup returns CDR1 LGHDT and CDR2 YNNKEL (reference sequence). V lost 1 base to trimming and J lost 9 bases; unmatched junction nucleotides: 8. This CDR3 has 15 amino acids. The CDR3 region is CASSQGGIAGGVQYF. The CDR3, as DNA: TGTGCCAGCAGCCAAGGTGGTATAGCGGGGGGGGTGCAGTACTTC.